This T cell receptor beta chain was identified in a study of cytomegalovirus exposure and HLA in healthy donors. Study-level information: The platform used for the approximately 120 validation repertoires matched that of the approximately 640 first-cohort repertoires, a later analysis reported. Study-wide points: One later analysis, an examination of the approximately 120 validation repertoires, found that first-cohort TCR clusters tended to co-occur in them. The classifier reportedly diagnosed cytomegalovirus status with high sensitivity and specificity. Many donors shared some public TCRs, even though most TCR sequences were rare.

Sequenced by immunoSEQ multiplex PCR; TCRdb stores in-frame clones only, minus some. The repertoire holds around 190,000 clones, with about nine tenths as singletons. Turning to this clone: What it binds is not known.

The CDR3 has 19 residues. Germline V lookup: CDR1 SGDLS, CDR2 YYNGEE. Trimming took off 3 bases at V and 1 base at J, with 23 bases between the two ends. The chain uses TRBV9 and TRBJ2-1; D is unclear. The sample consisted of PBMCs. The receptor was isolated from a man younger than 45 in good health and CMV-seropositive. The CDR3 loop reads CASSGPPTTPGPSYNEQFF. As DNA, the CDR3 is TGTGCCAGCAGCGGGCCTCCTACCACACCTGGTCCTTCCTACAATGAGCAGTTCTTC.